These 22 T cell receptor beta chains were all obtained from the same sample, sequenced in a study of blood T cell repertoires in COVID-19 (dated by TCRdb to 2019 to 2021). The method behind the library was the immunoSEQ multiplex PCR assay. In TCRdb, the immuneACCESS table is reduced to in-frame sequences with V and J assigned. These tables do not hold every clone; where another copy was compared, an unresolved V gene accounts for under half, and the others remain unexplained. In this sample the table shows about 300,000 clones, around nine tenths of which occur a single time. Jointly, the top ten make up about 1.2% of the sample. Input material: peripheral blood. The receptors stem from a man aged 70-80 years with acute or convalescent COVID-19.

The chain uses TRBV28 and TRBJ2-3, with TRBD2 identical over 13 bases. The junction had 5 bases not matched to a gene; V was cut back by 7 bases and J by 4 bases. The CDR3 extends over 15 amino acids. The germline V gene has CDR1 MDHEN and CDR2 SYDVKM. CDR3 residues: CASILTSGRPDTQYF. Here the CDR3 DNA reads TGTGCCAGCATATTGACTAGCGGGAGGCCAGATACGCAGTATTTT.

V gene TRBV6-5 combines with J gene TRBJ2-7; possibly TRBD2 for D (5 bases). Between the trimmed V and J ends, which lost 6 bases and 1 base, there was a span of 10 bases. Germline lookup yields CDR1 MNHEY and CDR2 SVGAGI. The CDR3 length is 13 residues. The CDR3 DNA is TGTGCCAGCAGCGCAACGGGGTCCTACGAGCAGTACTTC. Protein product: CASSATGSYEQYF.

The chain joins TRBV6-5 to TRBJ2-2; possibly TRBD2 for D (6 bases). V lost 6 bases and J lost 5, with 7 bases in between. Germline lookup yields CDR1 MNHEY and CDR2 SVGAGI. The CDR3 is 12 amino acids. This CDR3 is CASRRGTGELFF. CDR3 DNA: TGTGCCAGCAGACGGGGGACCGGGGAGCTGTTTTTT.

V usage is TRBV5-1 and J usage is TRBJ1-2, with 7 bases matching TRBD1. CDR1 and CDR2 from the germline V gene are SGHRS and YFSETQ. With 6 bases clipped from V and 4 bases from J, the junction kept 12 bases outside the gene matches. This CDR3 spans 15 amino acids. The CDR3 here is CASTLSEGAGYGYTF. CDR3 DNA sequence: TGCGCCAGCACCCTGTCGGAGGGGGCGGGCTATGGCTACACCTTC.

This chain uses TRBV6-5 with TRBJ1-6; D is uncertain. CDR1 MNHEY and CDR2 SVGAGI come from the germline V gene. Trimming left V 6 bases short and J 7 bases short, with 13 bases between. There are 14 residues in the CDR3. The CDR3 sequence: CASSLLGRNSPLHF. The CDR3 nucleotides read TGTGCCAGCAGCCTCCTCGGGAGGAATTCACCCCTCCACTTT.

This CDR3 is CASSQGCWDRNTDTQYF. As DNA, the CDR3 is TGCGCCAGCAGTCAAGGGTGCTGGGACAGGAACACAGATACGCAGTATTTT. This chain uses TRBV23-1 with TRBJ2-3, with 8 bases matching TRBD1. TRBV23-1 is an open reading frame, and its role is uncertain. The J segment lost 2 bases and the V segment lost 2 bases, leaving 9 bases of the junction unmatched. The CDR3 is made up of 17 amino acids.

The CDR3 is CASSLVTGNYGYTF. The CDR3 DNA follows: TGCGCCAGCAGCTTGGTCACGGGAAACTATGGCTACACCTTC. The V gene is TRBV5-1, the J gene TRBJ1-2; D uncertain. The V end lost 0 bases, the J end lost 2 bases, and 8 bases lay between the germline ends. Germline V gene lookup returns CDR1 SGHRS and CDR2 YFSETQ. The CDR3 is 14 amino acids.

The rearrangement joins TRBV3-1 (or the pseudogene TRBV3-2) to TRBJ2-2; 8 nucleotides agree with TRBD1. J was trimmed by 5 bases and V by 4 bases; bases with no gene match: 3. CDR3 size: 14 residues. CDR1 and CDR2 from the germline V gene are LGHDT and YNNKEL (reference sequence). The CDR3 here is CASSLTGETGELFF. CDR3 coding DNA: TGTGCCAGCAGCCTGACAGGGGAGACCGGGGAGCTGTTTTTT.

The chain carries TRBV10-1 and TRBJ2-3, with a tentative D call TRBD2 (5 bases). The V end lost 4 bases, the J end lost 5 bases, and 19 bases lay between the germline ends. This CDR3 comprises 16 residues. From germline, CDR1 is WNHNN and CDR2 SYGVQD (reference sequence). CDR3 DNA: TGCGCCAGCAGTGTGGCCCTCAGCGCGGGTAGAGATACGCAGTATTTT. Protein: CASSVALSAGRDTQYF.

The V call is TRBV9, the J call TRBJ1-2; 7 positions agree with TRBD1. In germline, CDR1 is SGDLS, CDR2 YYNGEE. CDR3 length: 15 amino acids. V trimming: 4 bases; J trimming: 0 bases; junction bases outside the gene matches: 6. CDR3 nucleotides: TGTGCCAGCAGCTCCGGTGGACAGGCTAACTATGGCTACACCTTC. Residues: CASSSGGQANYGYTF.

The gene calls are TRBV12-3 or TRBV12-4 and TRBJ1-5; no definite D call. V lost 3 bases and J 3 bases, leaving 6 bases between the germline ends. CDR3 length equals 13 residues. This CDR3 is CASSFSDNQPQHF. Here the CDR3 DNA reads TGTGCCAGCAGTTTTTCAGACAATCAGCCCCAGCATTTT.

This rearrangement joins TRBV19 to TRBJ1-5; TRBD1 matches 8 bases. CDR3 length: 17 residues. The trim removed 9 bases at V and 7 bases at J, leaving 20 bases unmatched. The germline CDR1 and CDR2 sequences are LNHDA and SQIVND (reference sequence). CDR3 coding DNA: TGTGCCAGCGATTTCGGACAGGGAAGGGGGTCGGGACAGCCCCAGCATTTT. This translates into CASDFGQGRGSGQPQHF.

V and J are TRBV10-3 and TRBJ2-7; TRBD1 aligns across 9 bases. The V segment lost 8 bases and the J segment 5 bases; nucleotides outside the gene matches: 10. From germline, CDR1 is ENHRY and CDR2 SYGVKD. The CDR3 runs 14 residues. In DNA form, the CDR3 reads TGTGCCATCGGAAAGGGACAGGGAACCCACGAGCAGTACTTC. Translation: CAIGKGQGTHEQYF.

The chain carries TRBV7-2 and TRBJ2-3; TRBD2 is a possible D gene (6 bases). CDR1 is SGHTA and CDR2 is FQGNSA in the germline V gene. This CDR3 contains 14 residues. Trimming stripped 6 bases from V and 0 bases from J, with 10 bases between. The CDR3 DNA reads as TGTGCCAGCAGACTGCGGGGTAGCACAGATACGCAGTATTTT. It is translated as CASRLRGSTDTQYF. Filled out from reference TRBV7-2 and TRBJ2-3, the complete variable domain reads GAGVSQSPSNKVTEKGKDVELRCDPISGHTALYWYRQSLGQGLEFLIYFQGNSAPDKSGLPSDRFSAERTGGSVSTLTIQRTQQEDSAVYLCASRLRGSTDTQYFGPGTRLTVL.

V is TRBV5-6 and J is TRBJ1-2; D is unclear. Germline loops: CDR1 SGHDT, CDR2 YYEEEE. V lost 3 bases and J 0 bases, leaving 9 bases between the germline ends. CDR3 length equals 14 residues. The chain's CDR3 is CASSSGLANYGYTF. CDR3 sequence (DNA): TGTGCCAGCAGCTCCGGACTGGCTAACTATGGCTACACCTTC.

CDR3 DNA sequence: TGTGCCAGCAGCACGACTAGCGGGAGGGCCTCCGAGCAGTACTTC. It encodes CASSTTSGRASEQYF. The chain recombines TRBV3-1 (or the pseudogene TRBV3-2) with TRBJ2-7, with 14 positions matching TRBD2. The trim removed 5 bases at V and 6 bases at J, leaving 6 bases unmatched. The germline CDR1 and CDR2 sequences are LGHDT and YNNKEL (reference sequence). The CDR3 loop spans 15 amino acids.

The V gene is TRBV5-4, the J gene TRBJ1-2, with 7 bases matching TRBD1. This CDR3 region has 15 residues. With 4 bases clipped from V and 1 base from J, the junction kept 7 bases outside the gene matches. Germline-derived CDR1 and CDR2 are SGHNT and YYREEE (reference sequence). CDR3 loop: CASSPGTAFNYGYTF. In DNA, the CDR3 is TGTGCCAGCAGCCCGGGGACAGCATTTAACTATGGCTACACCTTC.

Written as DNA, the CDR3 is TGTGCCAGCAGCCCGGACAGGGGAGCAACTAATGAAAAACTGTTTTTT. Its protein is CASSPDRGATNEKLFF. The rearrangement links TRBV21-1 to TRBJ1-4; TRBD1, the table's D call, was not compared with the DNA. TRBV21-1 is a listed pseudogene. This CDR3 is built from 16 residues.

V and J are TRBV11-2 and TRBJ1-5; D is unclear. V lost 5 bases, J lost 5 bases, and 10 bases lay in between. This CDR3 has 13 residues. CDR1 is SGHAT, CDR2 FQNNGV, per germline. The CDR3 DNA is TGTGCCAGCAGCCCCCATCCGGATCAGCCCCAGCATTTT. This encodes CASSPHPDQPQHF.

V and J are TRBV28 and TRBJ1-4; tentative D call: TRBD1 (5 bases). Trimming shortened V by 3 bases and J by 6 bases, and 14 bases separated the two germline ends. Germline V gene data show CDR1 as MDHEN and CDR2 as SYDVKM. The CDR3 is 15 amino acids. The CDR3 DNA follows: TGTGCCAGCAGTTTCCTAACAGGAGGGGATGAAAAACTGTTTTTT. Translated, it gives CASSFLTGGDEKLFF. The variable domain in full, with the rest retrieved from reference TRBV28 and TRBJ1-4, is DVKVTQSSRYLVKRTGEKVFLECVQDMDHENMFWYRQDPGLGLRLIYFSYDVKMKEKGDIPEGYSVSREKKERFSLILESASTNQTSMYLCASSFLTGGDEKLFFGSGTQLSVL.

In its sample, this clone was seen once. The J gene is TRBJ2-1, the V gene TRBV2; D is ambiguous. Per the germline V gene, CDR1 is SNHLY and CDR2 is FYNNEI. CDR3 size: 13 residues. Trimming removed 7 bases at V and 6 bases at J, with 13 bases between. CDR3 amino acids: CASKPLPGNEQFF. The CDR3 DNA is TGTGCCAGCAAACCCCTTCCGGGCAATGAGCAGTTCTTC.

The rearrangement links TRBV30 to TRBJ2-1, with TRBD1 matching over 7 bases. V dropped 4 bases and J dropped 6; count of bases not matched to a gene: 3. CDR1 is GTSNPN and CDR2 is SVGIG in the germline V gene (reference sequence). CDR3 length: 12 residues. Written as DNA, the CDR3 is TGTGCCTGGACAGGGGGAACCAATGAGCAGTTCTTC. Translated, it gives CAWTGGTNEQFF.